These 16 T cell receptor beta chains originate from one sample sequenced in a study of shared T cell receptors in the human thymus. Method: immunoSEQ multiplex PCR; TCRdb's copy keeps in-frame clones and lacks some. The sample has 650,000 to 950,000 clones, roughly 85% seen once. The data also belong to a second study, concerning human thymus T cells.

Sequencing was carried out using thymocytes. These receptors all stem from a girl under three years old with a congenital heart defect.

This sequence joins TRBV7-9 and TRBJ2-3, with 8 bases fitting TRBD1. Per the germline V gene, CDR1 is SEHNR and CDR2 is FQNEAQ (reference sequence). The CDR3 has 13 amino acids. V was pared by 5 bases and J by 3 bases, with 1 base of the junction left unmatched. CDR3 residues: CASSNRGTDTQYF. CDR3 DNA: TGTGCCAGCAGCAACAGGGGGACAGATACGCAGTATTTT.

V and J are TRBV2 and TRBJ2-2; possibly TRBD1 for D (6 bases). There are 20 residues in the CDR3. V was trimmed by 6 bases and J by 5 bases, leaving 31 bases between them. Germline V gene lookup returns CDR1 SNHLY and CDR2 FYNNEI. CDR3 sequence (DNA): TGTGCCAGCAGCGAATCGAGACAGGACCCTTCTCGTCGATGGACCGGGGAGCTGTTTTTT. Translated, it gives CASSESRQDPSRRWTGELFF.

V is TRBV9 and J is TRBJ1-1; the D is unclear. Between the trimmed V and J ends, which lost 4 bases and 6 bases, there was a span of 16 bases. The CDR3 has 14 residues. Germline V gene sequence: CDR1 SGDLS, CDR2 YYNGEE. CDR3 in amino acids: CASSRRGVRAEAFF. CDR3 DNA sequence: TGTGCCAGCAGCAGGCGGGGTGTTCGGGCTGAAGCTTTCTTT.

The chain is built from TRBV15 and TRBJ2-2; TRBD1 aligns across 11 bases. This CDR3 is built from 19 residues. V lost 0 bases to trimming and J lost 0 bases; unmatched junction nucleotides: 6. In germline, CDR1 is LNHNV, CDR2 YYDKDF (reference sequence). This chain's CDR3 is CATSRDLGTGGPNTGELFF. CDR3 DNA sequence: TGTGCCACCAGCAGAGATCTTGGGACAGGGGGGCCGAACACCGGGGAGCTGTTTTTT.

This rearrangement joins TRBV14 to TRBJ1-5; 7 bases align to TRBD1. Germline loops: CDR1 SGHDN, CDR2 FVKESK. J gave up 0 bases and V 6 bases, and 8 bases lay outside the gene matches. The CDR3 contains 16 residues. The CDR3 spells CASRIKDRDSNQPQHF. The CDR3 coding sequence is TGTGCCAGCAGAATCAAAGACAGGGATAGCAATCAGCCCCAGCATTTT.

This clone was recorded a few times. The chain is built from TRBV11-2 and TRBJ1-6; D might be TRBD1 (6 bases). This CDR3 region has 15 residues. In germline, CDR1 is SGHAT, CDR2 FQNNGV. With 2 bases removed from V and 5 bases from J, the gap between germline ends came to 10 bases. The CDR3 DNA is TGTGCCAGCAGCTTATGGGCAGGGGATAATTCACCCCTCCACTTT. Translation: CASSLWAGDNSPLHF.

The V call is TRBV12-5, the J call TRBJ1-5; a weak D match, TRBD1 (6 bases). The CDR3 loop spans 18 amino acids. The germline V gene encodes CDR1 LGHNT and CDR2 FRNRAP. Trimming stripped 6 bases from V and 4 bases from J, with 25 bases between. The CDR3 here is CASGPTKPGELSNQPQHF. CDR3 bases: TGTGCTAGTGGCCCGACGAAACCAGGGGAATTATCAAATCAGCCCCAGCATTTT. The full variable domain, its missing parts supplied by reference TRBV12-5 and TRBJ1-5, is DARVTQTPRHKVTEMGQEVTMRCQPILGHNTVFWYRQTMMQGLELLAYFRNRAPLDDSGMPKDRFSAEMPDATLATLKIQPSEPRDSAVYFCASGPTKPGELSNQPQHFGDGTRLSIL.

This clone was seen just once. The V call is TRBV10-2, the J call TRBJ2-3, with D possibly being TRBD2 (6 bases). Germline V CDR1 and CDR2: WSHSY, SAAADI. V was clipped by 6 bases and J by 1 base, with 17 bases between them. The CDR3 has 16 residues. The CDR3 coding sequence is TGCGCCAGCAGGGAGGGGCCCCTATTACGCACAGATACGCAGTATTTT. This gives the protein CASREGPLLRTDTQYF.

The chain carries TRBV6-6 and TRBJ2-7; 9 bases fit TRBD1. V shed 11 bases and J 1 base; nucleotides not matched to a gene: 12. This CDR3 contains 15 residues. In germline, CDR1 is MNHNY, CDR2 SVGAGI (reference sequence). The CDR3 sequence is CASRAGTGLSYEQYF. The CDR3 DNA reads as TGTGCCTCACGAGCCGGGACAGGGTTGTCCTACGAGCAGTACTTC.

The chain employs TRBV29-1 and TRBJ2-1, with TRBD2 identical over 11 bases. V was clipped by 2 bases and J by 4 bases; unmatched bases: 7. Germline V gene sequence: CDR1 SQVTM, CDR2 ANQGSEA. There are 16 residues in the CDR3. The CDR3 spells CSVETGLAVSYNEQFF. CDR3 sequence (DNA): TGCAGCGTTGAAACGGGACTAGCGGTATCATACAATGAGCAGTTCTTC.

CDR3: CASSFTSTGLRDGYTF. The CDR3 bases are TGTGCCAGCAGTTTCACCTCGACAGGGCTAAGGGATGGCTACACCTTC. The V gene is TRBV28, the J gene TRBJ1-2; 7 bases align to TRBD1. The CDR3 has 16 amino acids. Germline trimming cut 3 bases from V and 6 bases from J; bases unmatched to any gene: 13. Germline values: CDR1 MDHEN, CDR2 SYDVKM.

This clone was observed a few times. The chain combines TRBV6-5 with TRBJ1-1; D unclear. CDR3 length: 13 amino acids. CDR1 is MNHEY and CDR2 is SVGAGI in the germline V gene. V was clipped by 1 base and J by 4 bases, with 7 bases between them. The CDR3 DNA reads as TGTGCCAGCAGTTACTTTGCCGGCACTGAAGCTTTCTTT. Translated: CASSYFAGTEAFF.

The chain employs TRBV28 and TRBJ2-5; D unresolved. The CDR3 runs 15 residues. V was cut by 5 bases and J by 2 bases, with 15 bases left in between. Germline lookup yields CDR1 MDHEN and CDR2 SYDVKM. The CDR3 DNA follows: TGTGCCAGCAGTCCTCTGACTTGGAATCAAGAGACCCAGTACTTC. This codes for CASSPLTWNQETQYF.

The sample holds a few counts of this clone. This chain links TRBV7-2 with TRBJ2-3, with 8 positions matching TRBD2. CDR1 and CDR2 (germline): SGHTA, FQGNSA. The CDR3 sequence is 14 residues long. V was clipped by 8 bases and J by 0 bases; unmatched bases: 4. The CDR3 reads CASGQRGSTDTQYF. The CDR3 nucleotides are TGTGCCAGCGGGCAGCGGGGGAGCACAGATACGCAGTATTTT.

J is TRBJ2-2 and V is TRBV9, with 7 bases matching TRBD1. CDR1 is SGDLS, CDR2 YYNGEE, per germline. V trimming: 0 bases; J trimming: 0 bases; junction bases outside the gene matches: 5. The CDR3 contains 17 residues. The CDR3 bases are TGTGCCAGCAGCGTAGAAGGGACAGAAGCGAACACCGGGGAGCTGTTTTTT. The encoded protein is CASSVEGTEANTGELFF.

The J gene is TRBJ1-5, the V gene TRBV28; no clear D. Deletions cut 3 bases from V and 9 bases from J, with 12 bases between. This CDR3 region has 13 residues. Germline CDR1 MDHEN, CDR2 SYDVKM. The CDR3 is CASSFNLPLPQHF. The DNA of the CDR3 is TGTGCCAGCAGTTTTAACTTGCCCCTGCCCCAGCATTTT.